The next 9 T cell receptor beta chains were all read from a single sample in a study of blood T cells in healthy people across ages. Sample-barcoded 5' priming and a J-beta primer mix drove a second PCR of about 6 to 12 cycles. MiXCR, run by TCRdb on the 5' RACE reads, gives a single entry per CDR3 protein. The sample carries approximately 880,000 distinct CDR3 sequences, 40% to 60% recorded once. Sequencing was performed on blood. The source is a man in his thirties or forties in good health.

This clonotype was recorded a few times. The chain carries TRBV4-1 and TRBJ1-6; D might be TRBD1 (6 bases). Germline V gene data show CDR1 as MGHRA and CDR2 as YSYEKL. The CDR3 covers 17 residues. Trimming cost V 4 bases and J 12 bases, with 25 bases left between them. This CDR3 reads CASSPQFLGGASRPLHF. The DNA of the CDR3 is TGCGCCAGCAGCCCCCAATTCTTGGGGGGGGCGTCTCGACCCCTCCACTTT.

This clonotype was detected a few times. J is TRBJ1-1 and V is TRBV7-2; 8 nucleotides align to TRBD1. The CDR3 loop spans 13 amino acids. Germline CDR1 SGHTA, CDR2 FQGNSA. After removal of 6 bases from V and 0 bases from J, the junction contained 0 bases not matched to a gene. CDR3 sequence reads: CASRTGVNTEAFF. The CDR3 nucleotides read TGTGCCAGCAGGACAGGGGTGAACACTGAAGCTTTCTTT.

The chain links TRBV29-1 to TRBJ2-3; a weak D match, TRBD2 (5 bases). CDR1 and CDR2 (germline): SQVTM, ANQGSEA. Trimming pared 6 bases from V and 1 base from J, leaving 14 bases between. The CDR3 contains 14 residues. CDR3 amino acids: CSVPFGMGTDTQYF. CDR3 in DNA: TGCAGCGTCCCGTTCGGGATGGGCACAGATACGCAGTATTTT.

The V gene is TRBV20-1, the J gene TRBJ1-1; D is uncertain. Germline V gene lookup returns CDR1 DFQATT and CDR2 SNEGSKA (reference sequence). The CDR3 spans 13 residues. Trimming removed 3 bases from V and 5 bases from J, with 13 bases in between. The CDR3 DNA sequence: TGCAGTGCTAGCAACGGGGTAGGGACTGAAGCTTTCTTT. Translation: CSASNGVGTEAFF.

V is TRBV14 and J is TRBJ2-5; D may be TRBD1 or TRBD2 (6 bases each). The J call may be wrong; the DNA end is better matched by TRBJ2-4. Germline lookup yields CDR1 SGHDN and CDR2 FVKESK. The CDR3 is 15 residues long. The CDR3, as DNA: TGTGCCAGCAGCCAGCTGAGCGCAGGGGACTACATTCAGTACTTC. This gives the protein CASSQLSAGDYIQYF.

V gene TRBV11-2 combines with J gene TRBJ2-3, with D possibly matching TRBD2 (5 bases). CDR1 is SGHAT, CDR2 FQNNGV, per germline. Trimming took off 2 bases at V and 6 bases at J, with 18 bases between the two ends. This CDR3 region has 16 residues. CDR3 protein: CASSLSLGDREDTQYF. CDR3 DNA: TGTGCCAGCAGCTTATCACTCGGGGATCGAGAGGATACGCAGTATTTT.

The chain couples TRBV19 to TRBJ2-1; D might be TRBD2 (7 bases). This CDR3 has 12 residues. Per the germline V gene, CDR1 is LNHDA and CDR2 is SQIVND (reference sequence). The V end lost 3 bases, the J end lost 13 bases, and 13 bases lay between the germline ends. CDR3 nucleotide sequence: TGTGCCAGTAGTATCCGGGGGGCCGGTCAGTTCTTC. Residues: CASSIRGAGQFF.

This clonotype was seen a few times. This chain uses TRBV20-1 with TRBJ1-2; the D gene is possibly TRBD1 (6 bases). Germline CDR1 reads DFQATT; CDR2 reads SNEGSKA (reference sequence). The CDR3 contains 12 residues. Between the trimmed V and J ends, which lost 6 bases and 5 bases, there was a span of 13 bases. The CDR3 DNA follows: TGCAGTGCCACTCCAGGGGTATATGGCTACACCTTC. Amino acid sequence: CSATPGVYGYTF.

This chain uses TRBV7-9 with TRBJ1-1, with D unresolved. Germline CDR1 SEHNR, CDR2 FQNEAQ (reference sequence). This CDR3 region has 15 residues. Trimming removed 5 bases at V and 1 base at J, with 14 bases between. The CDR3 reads CASSTTWSPNTEAFF. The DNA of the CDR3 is TGTGCCAGCAGCACCACTTGGTCCCCGAACACTGAAGCTTTCTTT.